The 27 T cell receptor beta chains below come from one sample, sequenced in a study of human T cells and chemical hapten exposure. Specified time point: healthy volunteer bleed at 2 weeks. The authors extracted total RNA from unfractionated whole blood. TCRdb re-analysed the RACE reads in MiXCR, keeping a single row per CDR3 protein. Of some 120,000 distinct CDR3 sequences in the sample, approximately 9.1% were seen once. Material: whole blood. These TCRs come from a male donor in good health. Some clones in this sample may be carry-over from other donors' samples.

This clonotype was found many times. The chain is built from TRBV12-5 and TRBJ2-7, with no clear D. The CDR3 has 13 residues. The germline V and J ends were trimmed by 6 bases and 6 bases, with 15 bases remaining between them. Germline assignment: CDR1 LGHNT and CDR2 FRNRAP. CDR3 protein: CASGFGSSPEQYF. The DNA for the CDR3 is TGTGCTAGTGGCTTTGGTTCTTCGCCCGAGCAGTACTTC.

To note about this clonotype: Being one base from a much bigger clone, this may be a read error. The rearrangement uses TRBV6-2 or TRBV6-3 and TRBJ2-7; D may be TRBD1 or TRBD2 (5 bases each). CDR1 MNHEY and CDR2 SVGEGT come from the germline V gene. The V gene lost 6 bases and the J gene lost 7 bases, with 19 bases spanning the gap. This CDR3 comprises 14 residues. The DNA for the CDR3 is TGTGCCAGCAGACGGAACAGCTTGGGACCGGAGCAGTACTTC. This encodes CASRRNSLGPEQYF.

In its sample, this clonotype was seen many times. The CDR3 DNA reads TGTGCCAGCAGCCCCGGACAGGGGGAAGCTGAAGCTTTCTTT. As protein: CASSPGQGEAEAFF. The rearrangement links TRBV3-1 to TRBJ1-1; 10 bases match TRBD1. Germline V gene data show CDR1 as LGHDT and CDR2 as YNNKEL (reference sequence). V was clipped by 4 bases and J by 6 bases; unmatched bases: 5. The CDR3 extends over 14 amino acids. The full variable domain, rest sourced from reference TRBV3-1 and TRBJ1-1, is DTAVSQTPKYLVTQMGNDKSIKCEQNLGHDTMYWYKQDSKKFLKIMFSYNNKELIINETVPNRFSPKSPDKAHLNLHINSLELGDSAVYFCASSPGQGEAEAFFGQGTRLTVV.

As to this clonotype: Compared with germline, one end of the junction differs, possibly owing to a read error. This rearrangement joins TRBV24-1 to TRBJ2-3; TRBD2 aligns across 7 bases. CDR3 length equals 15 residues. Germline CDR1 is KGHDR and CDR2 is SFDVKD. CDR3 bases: TGTGTCACCAGTGATCCGCGGGGAGGGGCAGATACGCAGTATTTT. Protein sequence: CVTSDPRGGADTQYF.

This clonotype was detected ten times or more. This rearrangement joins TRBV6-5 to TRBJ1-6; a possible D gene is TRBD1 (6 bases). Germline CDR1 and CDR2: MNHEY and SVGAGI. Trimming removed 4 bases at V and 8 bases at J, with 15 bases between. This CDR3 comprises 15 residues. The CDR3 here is CASSSWTVGDSPLHF. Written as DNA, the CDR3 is TGTGCCAGCAGTTCGTGGACAGTTGGCGATTCACCCCTCCACTTT.

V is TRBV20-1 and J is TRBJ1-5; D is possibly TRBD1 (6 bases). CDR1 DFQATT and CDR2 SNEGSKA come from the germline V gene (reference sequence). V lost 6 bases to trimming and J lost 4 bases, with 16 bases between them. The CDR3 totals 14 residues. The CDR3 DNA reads TGCAGTGCGAGGACAGACTGGGGAAATCAGCCCCAGCATTTT. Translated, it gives CSARTDWGNQPQHF.

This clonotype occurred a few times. DNA of the CDR3: TGTGCCAGCAGCTTAGGACCGGGACAGGGGGCCGGCGGGGAGCTGTTTTTT. Translated, it gives CASSLGPGQGAGGELFF. The chain recombines TRBV11-3 with TRBJ2-2; 12 bases line up with TRBD1. J was trimmed by 7 bases and V by 1 base; bases with no gene match: 7. The CDR3 runs to 17 residues. In germline, CDR1 is SGHNT, CDR2 YENEEA.

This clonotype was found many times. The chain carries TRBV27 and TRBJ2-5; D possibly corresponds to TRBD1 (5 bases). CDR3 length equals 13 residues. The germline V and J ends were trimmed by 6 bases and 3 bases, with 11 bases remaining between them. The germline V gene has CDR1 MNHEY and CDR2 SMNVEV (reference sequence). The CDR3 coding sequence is TGTGCCAGCAGGGGGCTGAAGGAAGAGACCCAGTACTTC. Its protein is CASRGLKEETQYF.

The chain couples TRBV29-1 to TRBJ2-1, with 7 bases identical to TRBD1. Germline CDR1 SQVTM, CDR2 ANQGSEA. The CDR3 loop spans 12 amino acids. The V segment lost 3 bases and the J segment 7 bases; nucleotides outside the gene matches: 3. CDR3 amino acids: CSVETGQNEQFF. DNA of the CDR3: TGCAGCGTTGAGACAGGGCAGAATGAGCAGTTCTTC.

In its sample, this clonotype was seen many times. The CDR3 spells CSVGFVAQGVVEAFF. The CDR3 nucleotides are TGCAGCGTTGGTTTCGTTGCACAGGGGGTTGTTGAAGCTTTCTTT. This sequence joins TRBV29-1 and TRBJ1-1, with 8 bases identical to TRBD1. The length of the CDR3 is 15 residues. Looked up from germline, CDR1 is SQVTM and CDR2 is ANQGSEA. V lost 4 bases to trimming and J lost 7 bases; unmatched junction nucleotides: 14.

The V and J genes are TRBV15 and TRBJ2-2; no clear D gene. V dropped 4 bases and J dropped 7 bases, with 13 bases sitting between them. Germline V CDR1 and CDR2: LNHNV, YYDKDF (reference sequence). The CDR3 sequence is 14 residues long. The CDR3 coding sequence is TGTGCCACCAGCAAGCGAGTTGGCGTCGGGGAGCTGTTTTTT. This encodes CATSKRVGVGELFF.

CDR3 sequence (DNA): TGTGCCAGCAGCACCAACGGACCTCTCGGGGCCAACGTCCTGACTTTC. Protein sequence: CASSTNGPLGANVLTF. The rearrangement links TRBV7-9 to TRBJ2-6; D is ambiguous. Germline V lookup: CDR1 SEHNR, CDR2 FQNEAQ (reference sequence). Trimming removed 5 bases from V and 4 bases from J, with 15 bases in between. This CDR3 is built from 16 residues.

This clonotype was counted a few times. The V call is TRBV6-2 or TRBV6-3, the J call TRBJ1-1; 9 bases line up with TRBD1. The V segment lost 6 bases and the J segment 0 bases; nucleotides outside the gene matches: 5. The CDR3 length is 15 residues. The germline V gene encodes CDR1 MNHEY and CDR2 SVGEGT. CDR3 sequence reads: CASRPGQGMNTEAFF. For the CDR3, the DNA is TGTGCCAGCAGACCGGGACAGGGAATGAACACTGAAGCTTTCTTT.

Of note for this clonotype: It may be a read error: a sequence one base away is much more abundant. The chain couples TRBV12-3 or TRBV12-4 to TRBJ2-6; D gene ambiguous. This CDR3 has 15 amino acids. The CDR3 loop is CASSLASSEANVLTF. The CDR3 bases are TGTGCCAGCAGTTTAGCCAGCTCTGAGGCCAACGTCCTGACTTTC.

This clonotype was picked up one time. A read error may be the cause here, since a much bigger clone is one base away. The CDR3 here is CASSSLGPAGDNEQSF. The CDR3 bases are TGTGCCAGCAGCTCATTAGGTCCCGCGGGGGACAATGAGCAGTCCTTC. The chain carries TRBV7-6 and TRBJ2-1, with D possibly being TRBD2 (7 bases). This CDR3 comprises 16 residues. Germline V gene data show CDR1 as SGHVS and CDR2 as FNYEAQ. The variable domain in full, with the rest retrieved from reference TRBV7-6 and TRBJ2-1, is GAGVSQSPRYKVTKRGQDVALRCDPISGHVSLYWYRQALGQGPEFLTYFNYEAQQDKSGLPNDRFSAERPEGSISTLTIQRTEQRDSAMYRCASSSLGPAGDNEQSFGPGTRLTVL.

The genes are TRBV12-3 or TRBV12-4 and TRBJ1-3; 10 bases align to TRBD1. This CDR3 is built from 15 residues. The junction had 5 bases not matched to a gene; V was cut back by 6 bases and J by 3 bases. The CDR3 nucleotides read TGTGCCAGCAGACCTGGGACAGGGGTTGGAAACACCATATATTTT. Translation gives CASRPGTGVGNTIYF.

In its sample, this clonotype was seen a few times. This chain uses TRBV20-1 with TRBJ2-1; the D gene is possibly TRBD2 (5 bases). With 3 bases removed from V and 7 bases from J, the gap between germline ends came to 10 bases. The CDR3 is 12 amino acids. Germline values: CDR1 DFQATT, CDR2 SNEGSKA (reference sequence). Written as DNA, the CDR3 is TGCAGTGCTAGCCCCGAGGGAAATGAGCAGTTCTTC. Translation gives CSASPEGNEQFF.

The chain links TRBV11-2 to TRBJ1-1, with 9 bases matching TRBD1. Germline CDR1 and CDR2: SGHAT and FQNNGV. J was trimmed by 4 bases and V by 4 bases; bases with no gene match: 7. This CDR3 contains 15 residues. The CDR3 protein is CASSSNRGRSTEAFF. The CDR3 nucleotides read TGTGCCAGCAGCTCGAACAGGGGGCGGAGCACTGAAGCTTTCTTT.

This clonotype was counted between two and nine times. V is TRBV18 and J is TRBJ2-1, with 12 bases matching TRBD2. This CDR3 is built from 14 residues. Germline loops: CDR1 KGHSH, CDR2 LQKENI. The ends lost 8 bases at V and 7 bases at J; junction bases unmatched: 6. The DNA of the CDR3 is TGTGCCAGCCGGACTAGCGGGAAAGCAAATGAGCAGTTCTTC. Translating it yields CASRTSGKANEQFF.

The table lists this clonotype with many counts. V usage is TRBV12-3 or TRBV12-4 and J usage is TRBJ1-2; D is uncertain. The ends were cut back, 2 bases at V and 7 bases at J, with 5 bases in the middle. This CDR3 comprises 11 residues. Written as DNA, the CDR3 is TGTGCCAGCAGTTTAAATGGTGGCTACACCTTC. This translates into CASSLNGGYTF.

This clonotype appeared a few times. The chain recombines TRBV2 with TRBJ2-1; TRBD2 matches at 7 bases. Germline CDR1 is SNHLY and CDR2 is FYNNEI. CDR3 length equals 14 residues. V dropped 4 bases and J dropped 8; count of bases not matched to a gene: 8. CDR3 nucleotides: TGTGCCAGCAGTGTGGCGGGAGCGATTGATGAGCAGTTCTTC. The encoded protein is CASSVAGAIDEQFF. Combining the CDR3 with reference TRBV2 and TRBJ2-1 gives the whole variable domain EPEVTQTPSHQVTQMGQEVILRCVPISNHLYFYWYRQILGQKVEFLVSFYNNEISEKSEIFDDQFSVERPDGSNFTLKIRSTKLEDSAMYFCASSVAGAIDEQFFGPGTRLTVL.

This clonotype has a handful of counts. The CDR3 sequence: CSAEGGTTGELFF. The CDR3 coding sequence is TGCAGTGCTGAGGGGGGGACCACCGGGGAGCTGTTTTTT. This sequence joins TRBV20-1 and TRBJ2-2, with D possibly being TRBD2 (7 bases). Germline values: CDR1 DFQATT, CDR2 SNEGSKA (reference sequence). This CDR3 is built from 13 residues. V was cut by 5 bases and J by 4 bases, with 11 bases left in between.

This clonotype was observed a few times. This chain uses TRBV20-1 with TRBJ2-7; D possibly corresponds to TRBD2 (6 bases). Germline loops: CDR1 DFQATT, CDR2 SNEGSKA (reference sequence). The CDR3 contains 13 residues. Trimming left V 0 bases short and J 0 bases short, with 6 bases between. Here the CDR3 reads CSARELASYEQYF. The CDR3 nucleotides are TGCAGTGCTAGAGAACTAGCCTCCTACGAGCAGTACTTC.

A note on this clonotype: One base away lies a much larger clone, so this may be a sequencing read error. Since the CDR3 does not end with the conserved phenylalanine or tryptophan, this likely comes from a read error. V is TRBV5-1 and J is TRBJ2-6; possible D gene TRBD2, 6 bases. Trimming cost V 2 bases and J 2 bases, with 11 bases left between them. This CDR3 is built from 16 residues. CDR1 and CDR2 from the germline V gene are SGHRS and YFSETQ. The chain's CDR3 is CASSLGGGTGANVLTL. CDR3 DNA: TGCGCCAGCAGCTTAGGAGGAGGGACTGGGGCCAACGTCCTGACTCTC.

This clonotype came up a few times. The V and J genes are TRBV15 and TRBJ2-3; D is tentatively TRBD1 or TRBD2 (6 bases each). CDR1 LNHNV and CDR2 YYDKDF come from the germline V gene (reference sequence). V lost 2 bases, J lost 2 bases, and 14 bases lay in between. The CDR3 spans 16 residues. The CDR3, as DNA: TGTGCCACCAGCAGATCCGGGGGCAGTTTCACAGATACGCAGTATTTT. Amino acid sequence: CATSRSGGSFTDTQYF. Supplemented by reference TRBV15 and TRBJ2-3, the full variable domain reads DAMVIQNPRYQVTQFGKPVTLSCSQTLNHNVMYWYQQKSSQAPKLLFHYYDKDFNNEADTPDNFQSRRPNTSFCFLDIRSPGLGDTAMYLCATSRSGGSFTDTQYFGPGTRLTVL.

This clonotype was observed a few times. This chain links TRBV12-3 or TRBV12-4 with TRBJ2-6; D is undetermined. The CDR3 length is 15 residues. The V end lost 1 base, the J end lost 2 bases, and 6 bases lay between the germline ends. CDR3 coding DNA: TGTGCCAGCAGTTTAGGCTCGGCTGGGGCCAACGTCCTGACTTTC. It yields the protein CASSLGSAGANVLTF.

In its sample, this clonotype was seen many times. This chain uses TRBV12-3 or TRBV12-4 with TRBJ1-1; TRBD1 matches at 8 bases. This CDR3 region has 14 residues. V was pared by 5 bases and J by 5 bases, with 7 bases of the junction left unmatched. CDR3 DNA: TGTGCCAGCAGTCCGGACAGGGCGGGTACTGAAGCTTTCTTT. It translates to CASSPDRAGTEAFF.